These T cell receptor beta chains were read from a single sample in a study of identical twins. MiXCR, run by TCRdb on the 5' RACE reads, gives a single entry per CDR3 protein. The data hold about 240,000 distinct CDR3 sequences, with roughly a tenth observed a single time. Specimen: memory T cells sorted from blood. The receptors derive from a man in his fifties in good health. Each CDR3 is given with its conserved first and last residue. Some rows mark clone size as missing; the rest say once, few, many or name a class of expanded clone.

V	J	length	size	CDR3
TRBV28	TRBJ1-3	14	many	CASSLLISGNTIYF
TRBV28	TRBJ1-1	14	many	CASSLWPANTEAFF
TRBV11-2	TRBJ2-5	17	NA	CASSTGRLSQLGETQYF
TRBV20-1	TRBJ1-6	15	few	CSAQTGSSYNSPLHF
TRBV10-3	TRBJ1-1	14	NA	CAISGSGADTEAFF
TRBV24-1	TRBJ2-1	15	many	CATSDSSGIHNEQFF
TRBV12-3/TRBV12-4	TRBJ1-2	13	many	CASRPQGADGYTF
TRBV27	TRBJ2-5	14	many	CASSLNGGTETQYF
TRBV7-2	TRBJ1-6	13	NA	CASSLEVSSPLHF
TRBV4-3	TRBJ1-1	16	few	CASSQDLDRGEAEAFF
TRBV20-1	TRBJ2-3	14	few	CSATSGARTDTQYF
TRBV4-2	TRBJ2-7	18	many	CASSQEGLSRGAPYEQYF
TRBV6-2/TRBV6-3	TRBJ1-4	18	few	CASSYSFSDTQRNEKLFF
TRBV20-1	TRBJ2-5	16	few	CSARDYGTQYQETQYF